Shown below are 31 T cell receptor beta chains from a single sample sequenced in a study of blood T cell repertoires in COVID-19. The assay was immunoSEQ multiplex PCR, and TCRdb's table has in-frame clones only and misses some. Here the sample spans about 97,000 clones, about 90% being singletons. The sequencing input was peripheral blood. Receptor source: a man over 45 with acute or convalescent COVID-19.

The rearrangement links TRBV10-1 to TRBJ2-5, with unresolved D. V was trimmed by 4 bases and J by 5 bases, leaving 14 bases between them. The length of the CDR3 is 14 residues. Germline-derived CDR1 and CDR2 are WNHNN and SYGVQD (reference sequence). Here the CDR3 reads CASSAPNSRETQYF. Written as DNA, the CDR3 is TGCGCCAGCAGTGCTCCTAATTCCCGGGAGACCCAGTACTTC.

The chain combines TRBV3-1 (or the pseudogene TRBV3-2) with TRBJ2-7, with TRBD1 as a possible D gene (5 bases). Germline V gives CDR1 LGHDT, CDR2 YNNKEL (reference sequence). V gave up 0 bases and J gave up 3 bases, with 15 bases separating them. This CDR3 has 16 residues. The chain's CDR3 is CASSQEYSNRIYEQYF. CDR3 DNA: TGTGCCAGCAGCCAAGAATATAGTAACAGGATCTACGAGCAGTACTTC.

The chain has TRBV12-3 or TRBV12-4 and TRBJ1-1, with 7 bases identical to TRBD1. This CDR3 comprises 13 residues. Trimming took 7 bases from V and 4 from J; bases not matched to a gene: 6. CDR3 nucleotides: TGTGCCAGCAAGACAGGGCCGGTCACTGAAGCTTTCTTT. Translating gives CASKTGPVTEAFF.

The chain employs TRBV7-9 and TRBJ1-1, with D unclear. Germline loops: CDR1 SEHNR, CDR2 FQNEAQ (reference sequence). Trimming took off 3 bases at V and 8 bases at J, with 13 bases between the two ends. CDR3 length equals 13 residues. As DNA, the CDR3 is TGTGCCAGCAGCTTTTATGACTCCGGGGAAGCTTTCTTT. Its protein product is CASSFYDSGEAFF.

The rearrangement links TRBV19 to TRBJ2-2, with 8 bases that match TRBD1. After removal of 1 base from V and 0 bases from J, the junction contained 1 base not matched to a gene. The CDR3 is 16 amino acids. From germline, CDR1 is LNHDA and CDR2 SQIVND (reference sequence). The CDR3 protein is CASSIATGANTGELFF. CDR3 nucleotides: TGTGCCAGTAGTATAGCGACAGGGGCGAACACCGGGGAGCTGTTTTTT. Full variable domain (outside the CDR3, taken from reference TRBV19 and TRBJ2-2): DGGITQSPKYLFRKEGQNVTLSCEQNLNHDAMYWYRQDPGQGLRLIYYSQIVNDFQKGDIAEGYSVSREKKESFPLTVTSAQKNPTAFYLCASSIATGANTGELFFGEGSRLTVL.

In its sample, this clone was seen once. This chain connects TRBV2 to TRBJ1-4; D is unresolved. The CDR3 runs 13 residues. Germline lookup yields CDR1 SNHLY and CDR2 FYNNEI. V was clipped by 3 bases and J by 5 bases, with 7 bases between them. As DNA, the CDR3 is TGTGCCAGCAGTGAGAGAGGGAATGAAAAACTGTTTTTT. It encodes CASSERGNEKLFF.

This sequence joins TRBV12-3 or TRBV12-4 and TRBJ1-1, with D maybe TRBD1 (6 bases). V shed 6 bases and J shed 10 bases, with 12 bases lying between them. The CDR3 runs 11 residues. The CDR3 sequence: CASRHREGAFF. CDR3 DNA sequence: TGTGCCAGCAGGCACAGGGAGGGAGCTTTCTTT.

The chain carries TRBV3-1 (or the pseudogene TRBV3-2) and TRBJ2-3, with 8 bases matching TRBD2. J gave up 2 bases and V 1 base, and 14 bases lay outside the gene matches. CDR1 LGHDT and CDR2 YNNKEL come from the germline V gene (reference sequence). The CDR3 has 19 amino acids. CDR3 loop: CASSQGRITGGETTDTQYF. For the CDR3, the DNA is TGTGCCAGCAGCCAAGGGCGGATAACGGGGGGGGAAACCACAGATACGCAGTATTTT.

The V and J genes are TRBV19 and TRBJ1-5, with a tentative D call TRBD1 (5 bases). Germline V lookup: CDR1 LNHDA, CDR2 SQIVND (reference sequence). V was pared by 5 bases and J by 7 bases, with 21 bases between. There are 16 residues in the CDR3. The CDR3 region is CASSPRISGYGQPQHF. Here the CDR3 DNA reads TGTGCCAGTAGTCCCCGAATATCAGGGTATGGGCAGCCCCAGCATTTT. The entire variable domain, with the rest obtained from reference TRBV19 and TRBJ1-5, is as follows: DGGITQSPKYLFRKEGQNVTLSCEQNLNHDAMYWYRQDPGQGLRLIYYSQIVNDFQKGDIAEGYSVSREKKESFPLTVTSAQKNPTAFYLCASSPRISGYGQPQHFGDGTRLSIL.

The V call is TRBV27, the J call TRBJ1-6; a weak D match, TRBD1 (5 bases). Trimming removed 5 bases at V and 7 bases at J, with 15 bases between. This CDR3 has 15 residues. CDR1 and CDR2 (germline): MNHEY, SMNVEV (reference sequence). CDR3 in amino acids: CASSLLGGKNSPLHF. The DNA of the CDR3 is TGTGCCAGCAGTCTCCTGGGGGGAAAGAATTCACCCCTCCACTTT.

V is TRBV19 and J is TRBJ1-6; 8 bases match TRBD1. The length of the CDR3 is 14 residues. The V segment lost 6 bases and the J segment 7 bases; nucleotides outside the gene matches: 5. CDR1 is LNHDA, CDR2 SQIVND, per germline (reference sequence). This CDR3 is CASRLGQENSPLHF. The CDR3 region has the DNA TGTGCCAGTAGGTTGGGACAGGAGAATTCACCCCTCCACTTT.

The CDR3 bases are TGTGCCAGCAGCTACGGGACAGATTCAGATACGCAGTATTTT. This translates into CASSYGTDSDTQYF. This chain joins TRBV7-9 and TRBJ2-3, with 7 nucleotides matching TRBD1. Unmatched junction bases numbered 5, after V lost 4 bases and J lost 4 bases. The CDR3 extends over 14 amino acids. The V gene's germline CDR1 is SEHNR and CDR2 FQNEAQ (reference sequence).

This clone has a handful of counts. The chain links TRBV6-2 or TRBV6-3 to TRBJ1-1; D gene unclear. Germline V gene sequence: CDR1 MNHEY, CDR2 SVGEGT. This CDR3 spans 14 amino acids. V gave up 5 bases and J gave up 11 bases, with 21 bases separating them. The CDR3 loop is CASSNPGGVKQAFF. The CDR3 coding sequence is TGTGCCAGCAGTAACCCCGGCGGGGTGAAACAGGCTTTCTTT.

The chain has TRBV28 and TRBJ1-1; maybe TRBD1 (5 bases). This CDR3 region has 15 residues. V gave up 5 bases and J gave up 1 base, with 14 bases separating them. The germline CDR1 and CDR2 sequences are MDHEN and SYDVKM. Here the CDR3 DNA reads TGTGCCAGCAGTACAGCCGGGGGGGGGAACACTGAAGCTTTCTTT. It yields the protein CASSTAGGGNTEAFF.

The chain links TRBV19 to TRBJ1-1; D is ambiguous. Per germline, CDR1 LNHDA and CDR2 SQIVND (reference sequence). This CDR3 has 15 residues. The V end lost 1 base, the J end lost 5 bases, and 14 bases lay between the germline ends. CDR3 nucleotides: TGTGCCAGTAGTATAGTTTGGCAACCGAGGACTGAAGCTTTCTTT. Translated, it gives CASSIVWQPRTEAFF.

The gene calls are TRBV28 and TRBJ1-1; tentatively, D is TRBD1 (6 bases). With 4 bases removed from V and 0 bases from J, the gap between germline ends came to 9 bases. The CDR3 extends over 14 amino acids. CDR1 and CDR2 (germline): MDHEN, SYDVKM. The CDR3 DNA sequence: TGTGCCAGCAGTTCGACAGGCATGAACACTGAAGCTTTCTTT. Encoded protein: CASSSTGMNTEAFF.

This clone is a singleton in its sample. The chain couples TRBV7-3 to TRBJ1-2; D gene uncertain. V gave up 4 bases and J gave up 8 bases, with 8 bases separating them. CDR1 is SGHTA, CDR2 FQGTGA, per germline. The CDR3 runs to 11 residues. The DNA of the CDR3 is TGTGCCAGCAGCTCCCGAGGAGGCTACACCTTC. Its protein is CASSSRGGYTF.

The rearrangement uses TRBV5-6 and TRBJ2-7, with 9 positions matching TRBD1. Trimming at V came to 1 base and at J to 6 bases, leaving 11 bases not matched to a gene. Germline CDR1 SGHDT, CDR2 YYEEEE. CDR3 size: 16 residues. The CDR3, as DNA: TGTGCCAGCAGCTTGTACTTAGGGACAGGGAAGGGCGAGCAGTACTTC. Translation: CASSLYLGTGKGEQYF.

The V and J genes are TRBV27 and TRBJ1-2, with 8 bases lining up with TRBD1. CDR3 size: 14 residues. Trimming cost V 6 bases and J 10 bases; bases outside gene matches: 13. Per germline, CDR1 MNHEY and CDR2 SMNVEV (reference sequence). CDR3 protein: CASRRRGQGASYTF. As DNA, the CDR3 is TGTGCCAGCAGACGCAGGGGGCAGGGAGCTTCCTACACCTTC.

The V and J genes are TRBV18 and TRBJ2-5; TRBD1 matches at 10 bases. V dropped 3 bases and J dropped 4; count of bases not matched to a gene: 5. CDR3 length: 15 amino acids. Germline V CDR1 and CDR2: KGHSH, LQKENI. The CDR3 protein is CASSPGQGRAETQYF. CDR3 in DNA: TGTGCCAGCTCACCGGGACAGGGGAGGGCAGAGACCCAGTACTTC.

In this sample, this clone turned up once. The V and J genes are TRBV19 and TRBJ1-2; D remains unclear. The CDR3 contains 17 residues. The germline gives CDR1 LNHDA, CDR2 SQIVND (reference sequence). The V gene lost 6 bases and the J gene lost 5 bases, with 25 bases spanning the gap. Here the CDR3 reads CASRPLTSSGSFYGYTF. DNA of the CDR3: TGTGCCAGTAGGCCATTAACTTCTTCGGGGAGCTTTTATGGCTACACCTTC.

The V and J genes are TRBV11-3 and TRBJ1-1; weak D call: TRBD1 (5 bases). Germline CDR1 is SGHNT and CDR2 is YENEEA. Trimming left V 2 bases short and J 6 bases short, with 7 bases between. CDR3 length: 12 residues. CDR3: CASSLLTAEAFF. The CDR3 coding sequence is TGTGCCAGCAGCTTACTGACAGCTGAAGCTTTCTTT.

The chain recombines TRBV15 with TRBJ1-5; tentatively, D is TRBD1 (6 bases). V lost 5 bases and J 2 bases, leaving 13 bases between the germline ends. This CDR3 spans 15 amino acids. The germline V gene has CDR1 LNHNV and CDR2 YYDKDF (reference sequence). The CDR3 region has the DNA TGTGCCACCAGCTATGCAGGGGTTGGCAATCAGCCCCAGCATTTT. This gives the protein CATSYAGVGNQPQHF.

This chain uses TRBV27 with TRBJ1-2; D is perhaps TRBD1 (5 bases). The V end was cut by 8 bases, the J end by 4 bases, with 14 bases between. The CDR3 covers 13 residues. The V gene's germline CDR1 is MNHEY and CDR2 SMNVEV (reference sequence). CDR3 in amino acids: CASCGAAGYGYTF. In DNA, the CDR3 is TGTGCCAGCTGTGGGGCCGCTGGCTATGGCTACACCTTC.

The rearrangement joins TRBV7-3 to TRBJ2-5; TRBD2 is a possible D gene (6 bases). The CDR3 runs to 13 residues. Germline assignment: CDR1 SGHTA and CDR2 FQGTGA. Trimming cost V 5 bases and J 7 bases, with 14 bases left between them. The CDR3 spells CASSPSGTGTQYF. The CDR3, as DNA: TGTGCCAGCAGCCCCTCGGGGACTGGGACCCAGTACTTC.

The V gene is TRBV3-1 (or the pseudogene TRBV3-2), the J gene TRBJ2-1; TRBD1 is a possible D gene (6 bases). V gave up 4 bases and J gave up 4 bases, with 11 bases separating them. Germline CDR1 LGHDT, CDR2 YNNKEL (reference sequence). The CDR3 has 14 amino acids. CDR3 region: CASSPVRGYNEQFF. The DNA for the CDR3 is TGTGCCAGCAGCCCGGTGAGGGGGTACAATGAGCAGTTCTTC.

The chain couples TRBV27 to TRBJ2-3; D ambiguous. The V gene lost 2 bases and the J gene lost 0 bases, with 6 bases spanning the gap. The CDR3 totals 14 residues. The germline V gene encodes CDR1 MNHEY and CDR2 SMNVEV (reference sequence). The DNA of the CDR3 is TGTGCCAGCAGTTTAGGAGCAAGCACAGATACGCAGTATTTT. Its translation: CASSLGASTDTQYF.

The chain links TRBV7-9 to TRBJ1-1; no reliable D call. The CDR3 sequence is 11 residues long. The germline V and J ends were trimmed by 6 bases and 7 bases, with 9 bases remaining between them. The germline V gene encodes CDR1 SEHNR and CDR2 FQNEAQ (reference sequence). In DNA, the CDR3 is TGTGCCAGCAGACTCGGGGTTGAAGCTTTCTTT. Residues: CASRLGVEAFF. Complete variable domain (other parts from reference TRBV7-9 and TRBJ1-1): DTGVSQNPRHKITKRGQNVTFRCDPISEHNRLYWYRQTLGQGPEFLTYFQNEAQLEKSRLLSDRFSAERPKGSFSTLEIQRTEQGDSAMYLCASRLGVEAFFGQGTRLTVV.

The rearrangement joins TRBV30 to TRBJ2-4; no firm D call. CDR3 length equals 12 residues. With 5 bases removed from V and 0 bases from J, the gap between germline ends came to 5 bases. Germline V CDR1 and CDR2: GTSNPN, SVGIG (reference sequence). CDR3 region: CAWGLAKNIQYF. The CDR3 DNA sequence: TGTGCCTGGGGCTTAGCCAAAAACATTCAGTACTTC.

The CDR3 DNA reads TGTGCCAGCTCCCACTATAGGGGAAAGACCTACGAGCAGTACTTC. Amino acids: CASSHYRGKTYEQYF. The chain uses TRBV18 and TRBJ2-7, with D possibly being TRBD1 (5 bases). The CDR3 consists of 15 residues. The V gene lost 6 bases and the J gene lost 2 bases, with 17 bases spanning the gap. CDR1 and CDR2 from the germline V gene are KGHSH and LQKENI.

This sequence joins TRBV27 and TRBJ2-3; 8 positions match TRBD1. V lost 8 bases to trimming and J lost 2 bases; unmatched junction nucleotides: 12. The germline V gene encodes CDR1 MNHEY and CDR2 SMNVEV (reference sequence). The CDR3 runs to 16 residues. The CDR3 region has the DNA TGTGCCAGCCGTCTTGGACAGGGCCCCTACACAGATACGCAGTATTTT. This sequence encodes CASRLGQGPYTDTQYF.